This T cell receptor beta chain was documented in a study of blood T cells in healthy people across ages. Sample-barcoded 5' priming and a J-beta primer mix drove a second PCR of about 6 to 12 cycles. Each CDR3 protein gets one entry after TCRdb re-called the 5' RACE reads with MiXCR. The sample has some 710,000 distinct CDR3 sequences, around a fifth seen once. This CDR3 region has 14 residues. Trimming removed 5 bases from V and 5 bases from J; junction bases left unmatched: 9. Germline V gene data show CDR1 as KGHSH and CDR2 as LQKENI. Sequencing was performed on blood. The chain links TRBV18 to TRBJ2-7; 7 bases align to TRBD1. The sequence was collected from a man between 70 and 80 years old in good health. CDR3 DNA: TGTGCCAGCTCAACGAACACAGGGGACCACGAGCAGTACTTC. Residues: CASSTNTGDHEQYF.